This is a list of T cell receptor beta chains from one sample in a study of cytomegalovirus exposure and HLA in healthy donors. This table comes from immunoSEQ multiplex PCR, and its TCRdb copy is limited to in-frame clones, with some not included. The data contain approximately 200,000 clones, 75% to 95% of them singletons. The sample consisted of PBMCs. These receptor sequences come from a woman under 30 in good health and CMV-seronegative. Both conserved end residues are part of each CDR3. Each record gives: CDR3 DNA, CDR3 protein, V gene, J gene, D gene, clone size. The D gene is left open where the match is weak. Where a row states a size, it is once, few, many or the class of an expanded clone; other rows omit it.

CDR3nt: TGTGCCAGCAGCCCAGGGGCTACAACTAATGAAAAACTGTTTTTT
CDR3aa: CASSPGATTNEKLFF
v_gene: TRBV11-2
j_gene: TRBJ1-4
d_gene: .
abundance: .

CDR3nt: TGTGCCAGCAGTCTTCCGGGACAGGGGGCATACGAGCAGTACTTC
CDR3aa: CASSLPGQGAYEQYF
v_gene: TRBV5-4
j_gene: TRBJ2-7
d_gene: TRBD1
abundance: .

CDR3nt: TGCGCCAGCAGCCAAGAAAAGGGGACAGGTCATCAGCCCCAGCATTTT
CDR3aa: CASSQEKGTGHQPQHF
v_gene: TRBV4-1
j_gene: TRBJ1-5
d_gene: TRBD1
abundance: once

CDR3nt: TGTGCCAGCAGGCTAGCGGGATCGGGAGATACGCAGTATTTT
CDR3aa: CASRLAGSGDTQYF
v_gene: TRBV25-1
j_gene: TRBJ2-3
d_gene: TRBD2
abundance: .

CDR3nt: TGTGCCACTCGGGGATTCGACAGGGGCTACAATGAGCAGTTCTTC
CDR3aa: CATRGFDRGYNEQFF
v_gene: TRBV15
j_gene: TRBJ2-1
d_gene: TRBD1
abundance: .

CDR3nt: TGCAGCGTTATTGGACTAGCGGGAGGCATCAACACCGGGGAGCTGTTTTTT
CDR3aa: CSVIGLAGGINTGELFF
v_gene: TRBV29-1
j_gene: TRBJ2-2
d_gene: TRBD2
abundance: .

CDR3nt: TGTGCCAGCAGTCGACGGAGGGTGGGGACAGGGAATAATCAGCCCCAGCATTTT
CDR3aa: CASSRRRVGTGNNQPQHF
v_gene: TRBV28
j_gene: TRBJ1-5
d_gene: TRBD1
abundance: .

CDR3nt: TGTGCCAGCAGTGACCGTGTCCTTGAGCAGTTCTTC
CDR3aa: CASSDRVLEQFF
v_gene: TRBV6-1
j_gene: TRBJ2-1
d_gene: .
abundance: .

CDR3nt: TGTGCCAGTAGTGTGGGGAGGATCGAGACCCAGTACTTC
CDR3aa: CASSVGRIETQYF
v_gene: TRBV19
j_gene: TRBJ2-5
d_gene: .
abundance: .

CDR3nt: TGTGCCAGCTCACCGGAAGGTCTAGGTGGCTACACCTTC
CDR3aa: CASSPEGLGGYTF
v_gene: TRBV18
j_gene: TRBJ1-2
d_gene: .
abundance: few

CDR3nt: TGCAGCGTTGGATCCGGGACAGGGGGCCGAAAACTGTTTTTT
CDR3aa: CSVGSGTGGRKLFF
v_gene: TRBV29-1
j_gene: TRBJ1-4
d_gene: TRBD1
abundance: .

CDR3nt: TGCAGCGTAGTCGGGACAGGGACCTACGAGCAGTACTTC
CDR3aa: CSVVGTGTYEQYF
v_gene: TRBV29-1
j_gene: TRBJ2-7
d_gene: TRBD1
abundance: once

CDR3nt: TGTGCCAGCAGCTTAGTCCTCGGGCAGGGGGATACCGGGGAGCTGTTTTTT
CDR3aa: CASSLVLGQGDTGELFF
v_gene: TRBV11-2
j_gene: TRBJ2-2
d_gene: TRBD1
abundance: .

CDR3nt: TGTGCCAGCAGCTCCGGACAGGGGGAGGTCCCTGGGGCCAACGTCCTGACTTTC
CDR3aa: CASSSGQGEVPGANVLTF
v_gene: TRBV5-4
j_gene: TRBJ2-6
d_gene: TRBD1
abundance: .

CDR3nt: TGTGCCAGCAGTCGCTGGGACAGGGGTGGGGGTCAGCCCCAGCATTTT
CDR3aa: CASSRWDRGGGQPQHF
v_gene: TRBV6-6
j_gene: TRBJ1-5
d_gene: TRBD1
abundance: once

CDR3nt: TGTGCCAGCATTACTAACAGGGGACAGCAAGAGACCCAGTACTTC
CDR3aa: CASITNRGQQETQYF
v_gene: TRBV28
j_gene: TRBJ2-5
d_gene: TRBD1
abundance: .

CDR3nt: TGTGCCTGGAGTGTACAGGGGCCGTACTACGAGCAGTACTTC
CDR3aa: CAWSVQGPYYEQYF
v_gene: TRBV30
j_gene: TRBJ2-7
d_gene: TRBD1
abundance: .

CDR3nt: TGTGCCAGCAGCAACCGCGGGGTAAGCTCCTACGAGCAGTACTTC
CDR3aa: CASSNRGVSSYEQYF
v_gene: TRBV6-5
j_gene: TRBJ2-7
d_gene: .
abundance: .

CDR3nt: TGCGCCAGCAGCCCTGGACAGGGGGCGCTGAACACTGAAGCTTTCTTT
CDR3aa: CASSPGQGALNTEAFF
v_gene: TRBV4-1
j_gene: TRBJ1-1
d_gene: TRBD1
abundance: once

CDR3nt: TGCGCCAGCAGCCAAGATATGGGGGCATTGTCGTATGGCTACACCTTC
CDR3aa: CASSQDMGALSYGYTF
v_gene: TRBV4-1
j_gene: TRBJ1-2
d_gene: .
abundance: .

CDR3nt: TGTGCCAGCAGACAGGGGGAGAATCAGCCCCAGCATTTT
CDR3aa: CASRQGENQPQHF
v_gene: TRBV6-5
j_gene: TRBJ1-5
d_gene: TRBD1
abundance: .

CDR3nt: TGTGCCAGCAGTTTCCGGGACAGAGAGGTCGAGCAGTACTTC
CDR3aa: CASSFRDREVEQYF
v_gene: TRBV27
j_gene: TRBJ2-7
d_gene: TRBD1
abundance: .

CDR3nt: TGTGCCAGCGGCTACAGCTCTGGAAACACCATATATTTT
CDR3aa: CASGYSSGNTIYF
v_gene: TRBV6-5
j_gene: TRBJ1-3
d_gene: .
abundance: .

CDR3nt: TGTGCCAGTAGTAGGCGGGAGGACGCAGATACGCAGTATTTT
CDR3aa: CASSRREDADTQYF
v_gene: TRBV19
j_gene: TRBJ2-3
d_gene: TRBD2
abundance: .

CDR3nt: TGTGCCAGCTCACCTGGGACAGGGGGAGGGTATAGCAATCAGCCCCAGCATTTT
CDR3aa: CASSPGTGGGYSNQPQHF
v_gene: TRBV18
j_gene: TRBJ1-5
d_gene: TRBD1
abundance: .

CDR3nt: TGCAGCGTAGAAGACAGCACCGGGGAGCTGTTTTTT
CDR3aa: CSVEDSTGELFF
v_gene: TRBV29-1
j_gene: TRBJ2-2
d_gene: .
abundance: .

CDR3nt: TGTGCCAGCAGTGAATTCGGAACTAATGAAAAACTGTTTTTT
CDR3aa: CASSEFGTNEKLFF
v_gene: TRBV25-1
j_gene: TRBJ1-4
d_gene: .
abundance: .

CDR3nt: TGTGCCAGCAGCACCGGGACTAGCGGCTACAATGAGCAGTTCTTC
CDR3aa: CASSTGTSGYNEQFF
v_gene: TRBV5-5
j_gene: TRBJ2-1
d_gene: TRBD2
abundance: .

CDR3nt: TGTGCCAGTAGTATAGACAGGGCCGGCCACGAGCAGTACTTC
CDR3aa: CASSIDRAGHEQYF
v_gene: TRBV19
j_gene: TRBJ2-7
d_gene: .
abundance: once

CDR3nt: TGTGCCAGTAGTATCCGGGCTAGCTACAACAATGAGCAGTTCTTC
CDR3aa: CASSIRASYNNEQFF
v_gene: TRBV19
j_gene: TRBJ2-1
d_gene: .
abundance: .

CDR3nt: TGCAGCGCCACGGGGAGAGGTCCGACGGGGGAGCTGTTTTTT
CDR3aa: CSATGRGPTGELFF
v_gene: TRBV29-1
j_gene: TRBJ2-2
d_gene: .
abundance: .

CDR3nt: TGTGCCAGCAGCTTAACGGATGGCTACACCTTC
CDR3aa: CASSLTDGYTF
v_gene: TRBV7-9
j_gene: TRBJ1-2
d_gene: .
abundance: .

CDR3nt: TGTGTCAGAAGCCCCTACAGGGATTTTTTCAATCAGCCCCAGCATTTT
CDR3aa: CVRSPYRDFFNQPQHF
v_gene: TRBV7-5
j_gene: TRBJ1-5
d_gene: .
abundance: .

CDR3nt: TGTGCCAGCAGAGCAAGAAACCAAGAGACCCAGTACTTC
CDR3aa: CASRARNQETQYF
v_gene: TRBV27
j_gene: TRBJ2-5
d_gene: .
abundance: .

CDR3nt: TGCGCCAGCAGCCAAGTCGTAGGGGGCGAGACCCAGTACTTC
CDR3aa: CASSQVVGGETQYF
v_gene: TRBV4-1
j_gene: TRBJ2-5
d_gene: TRBD1
abundance: .

CDR3nt: TGCGCCAGCAGTGACCGAGGACAGTCCCCCTACGAGCAGTACTTC
CDR3aa: CASSDRGQSPYEQYF
v_gene: TRBV10-1
j_gene: TRBJ2-7
d_gene: .
abundance: few

CDR3nt: TGTGCCAGCAGTGATGAAGGACAGGCGAATGAAAAACTGTTTTTT
CDR3aa: CASSDEGQANEKLFF
v_gene: TRBV6-1
j_gene: TRBJ1-4
d_gene: TRBD1
abundance: .

CDR3nt: TGCACCAGCAGCCCCCCGGCCCAAGGGGGCACTGAAGCTTTCTTT
CDR3aa: CTSSPPAQGGTEAFF
v_gene: TRBV1
j_gene: TRBJ1-1
d_gene: .
abundance: .

CDR3nt: TGTGCCACCAGCGGTGGGGGACAGAGCTACGAGCAGTACTTC
CDR3aa: CATSGGGQSYEQYF
v_gene: TRBV15
j_gene: TRBJ2-7
d_gene: TRBD1
abundance: .

CDR3nt: TGCGCCAGCAGCTGGACAGGACTCAATCAGCCCCAGCATTTT
CDR3aa: CASSWTGLNQPQHF
v_gene: TRBV5-1
j_gene: TRBJ1-5
d_gene: TRBD1
abundance: once

CDR3nt: TGTGCCAGCAACGAGGGATCTACAATGGGGCAGTTCTTC
CDR3aa: CASNEGSTMGQFF
v_gene: TRBV11-2
j_gene: TRBJ2-1
d_gene: .
abundance: .

CDR3nt: TGCGCCAGCAGCTTGGTGGCAGGGAACACCGGGGAGCTGTTTTTT
CDR3aa: CASSLVAGNTGELFF
v_gene: TRBV5-1
j_gene: TRBJ2-2
d_gene: .
abundance: .

CDR3nt: TGTGCCAGCAGTCGGGGTATCGTGGCCAAAAACATTCAGTACTTC
CDR3aa: CASSRGIVAKNIQYF
v_gene: TRBV6-1
j_gene: TRBJ2-4
d_gene: .
abundance: .

CDR3nt: TGTGCCAGCAGACCGGCGGGGACCTCCTACAATGAGCAGTTCTTC
CDR3aa: CASRPAGTSYNEQFF
v_gene: TRBV6-5
j_gene: TRBJ2-1
d_gene: .
abundance: .

CDR3nt: TGTGCCACCAGCAGACACAGCTCTGGGGCCAACGTCCTGACTTTC
CDR3aa: CATSRHSSGANVLTF
v_gene: TRBV15
j_gene: TRBJ2-6
d_gene: .
abundance: .

CDR3nt: TGTGCCTGGACCAAGACTAGCGGGAGAAAATTGGGGTCCTACGAGCAGTACTTC
CDR3aa: CAWTKTSGRKLGSYEQYF
v_gene: TRBV30
j_gene: TRBJ2-7
d_gene: TRBD2
abundance: .

CDR3nt: TGTGCCAGCAGCCAACTGGAGGGAATGGCTGGGGCCAACGTCCTGACTTTC
CDR3aa: CASSQLEGMAGANVLTF
v_gene: TRBV4-2
j_gene: TRBJ2-6
d_gene: .
abundance: .

CDR3nt: TGTGCCAGCAGTCGAACAGGGTTCTCCTACGAGCAGTACTTC
CDR3aa: CASSRTGFSYEQYF
v_gene: TRBV28
j_gene: TRBJ2-7
d_gene: .
abundance: .

CDR3nt: TGCAGCGTTGAAGAACTAGCGGGCCCCCGCGCAGATACGCAGTATTTT
CDR3aa: CSVEELAGPRADTQYF
v_gene: TRBV29-1
j_gene: TRBJ2-3
d_gene: TRBD2
abundance: .

CDR3nt: TGTGCCAGCAGCGTAGTTGAGCGGAGCAATGAGCAGTTCTTC
CDR3aa: CASSVVERSNEQFF
v_gene: TRBV9
j_gene: TRBJ2-1
d_gene: .
abundance: .

CDR3nt: TGTGCCAGCAGTTTGAGGACACTTACCTACGAGCAGTACTTC
CDR3aa: CASSLRTLTYEQYF
v_gene: TRBV28
j_gene: TRBJ2-7
d_gene: .
abundance: .

CDR3nt: TGTGCCAGCAGTTACTCGCACAACTCCTACGAGCAGTACTTC
CDR3aa: CASSYSHNSYEQYF
v_gene: TRBV6-6
j_gene: TRBJ2-7
d_gene: .
abundance: .

CDR3nt: TGCGCCAGCAGCTTATTTCCCCGGGACAGCACTGAAGCTTTCTTT
CDR3aa: CASSLFPRDSTEAFF
v_gene: TRBV5-1
j_gene: TRBJ1-1
d_gene: TRBD1
abundance: .